Below are 20 T cell receptor beta chains sequenced from a single sample in a study of blood T cell repertoires in COVID-19. Only in-frame clones appear in the TCRdb table, and some are missing; sequencing was by immunoSEQ multiplex PCR. The table shows about 400,000 clones, with roughly 90% occurring only once. What was sequenced was peripheral blood. The receptors were sampled from a woman in her 30s with acute or convalescent COVID-19.

The chain combines TRBV5-1 with TRBJ2-3; 8 bases map to TRBD2. The CDR3 spans 16 residues. Germline-derived CDR1 and CDR2 are SGHRS and YFSETQ. Trimming at V came to 4 bases and at J to 0 bases, leaving 7 bases not matched to a gene. CDR3 DNA: TGCGCCAGCAGCCCGGGAGGGGGTGCTAGCACAGATACGCAGTATTTT. Translated: CASSPGGGASTDTQYF.

CDR3 loop: CARRPRTVPYEQYF. In nucleotides, the CDR3 is TGTGCCAGAAGACCTAGGACAGTCCCCTACGAGCAGTACTTC. The chain joins TRBV5-3 to TRBJ2-7; a weak D match, TRBD1 (6 bases). TRBV5-3 is marked as an open reading frame, function uncertain. V was trimmed by 5 bases and J by 2 bases, leaving 14 bases between them. The CDR3 extends over 14 amino acids.

This clone was seen more than once but under ten times. This chain uses TRBV2 with TRBJ2-6; TRBD2 might be the D (5 bases). From germline, CDR1 is SNHLY and CDR2 FYNNEI. Trimming left V 5 bases short and J 4 bases short, with 15 bases between. The CDR3 has 16 residues. The CDR3 loop reads CASSSSRASGANVLTF. Written as DNA, the CDR3 is TGTGCCAGCAGTTCTAGCCGGGCATCAGGGGCCAACGTCCTGACTTTC.

The chain employs TRBV29-1 and TRBJ2-5; the match to TRBD1 covers 11 bases. The V segment lost 7 bases and the J segment 4 bases; nucleotides outside the gene matches: 8. Per the germline V gene, CDR1 is SQVTM and CDR2 is ANQGSEA. CDR3 length: 14 amino acids. CDR3 bases: TGCAGCGCCGGACAGGGGGCGATGGGAGAGACCCAGTACTTC. It is translated as CSAGQGAMGETQYF.

The V call is TRBV5-1, the J call TRBJ2-2, with 8 positions matching TRBD1. This CDR3 comprises 15 residues. Looked up from germline, CDR1 is SGHRS and CDR2 is YFSETQ. The junction had 2 bases not matched to a gene; V was cut back by 4 bases and J by 0 bases. CDR3 loop: CASSPGGPNTGELFF. The CDR3 bases are TGCGCCAGCAGCCCAGGGGGCCCGAACACCGGGGAGCTGTTTTTT.

The rearrangement uses TRBV7-9 and TRBJ1-1; possibly TRBD1 for D (6 bases). CDR1 is SEHNR and CDR2 is FQNEAQ in the germline V gene (reference sequence). V was shortened by 5 bases and J by 3 bases, with 13 bases between the two germline ends. The CDR3 has 14 residues. The CDR3 bases are TGTGCCAGCAGCATGGGACAATTAGACACTGAAGCTTTCTTT. This codes for CASSMGQLDTEAFF.

J is TRBJ2-1 and V is TRBV11-2, with TRBD2 identical over 8 bases. Losses at the gene ends were 4 bases for V and 3 bases for J; bases not matched to a gene: 2. This CDR3 has 14 residues. Germline V gives CDR1 SGHAT, CDR2 FQNNGV. For the CDR3, the DNA is TGTGCCAGCAGCTCCGGGGGGGGCTACAATGAGCAGTTCTTC. Encoded protein: CASSSGGGYNEQFF.

This clone was seen a few times. The chain joins TRBV7-9 to TRBJ1-1, with D tentatively TRBD1 (6 bases). Trimming stripped 5 bases from V and 7 bases from J, with 14 bases between. This CDR3 has 13 amino acids. Germline V gene sequence: CDR1 SEHNR, CDR2 FQNEAQ (reference sequence). The CDR3 DNA reads TGTGCCAGCAGCGGGGGGGCGGAGAGTGAAGCTTTCTTT. This encodes CASSGGAESEAFF.

This clone has a single count. The V call is TRBV6-5, the J call TRBJ2-1; D unresolved. V was clipped by 5 bases and J by 8 bases, with 13 bases between them. The CDR3 sequence is 13 residues long. Looked up from germline, CDR1 is MNHEY and CDR2 is SVGAGI. CDR3 DNA: TGTGCCAGCAGTACAAGGCTAGTTCATGAGCAGTTCTTC. This sequence encodes CASSTRLVHEQFF.

The chain uses TRBV6-5 and TRBJ2-5; D possibly corresponds to TRBD1 (5 bases). The CDR3 runs to 14 residues. The germline V gene has CDR1 MNHEY and CDR2 SVGAGI. V dropped 2 bases and J dropped 2 bases, with 9 bases sitting between them. The CDR3, as DNA: TGTGCCAGCAGTTACAACAGGCGACAAGAGACCCAGTACTTC. Residues: CASSYNRRQETQYF.

The V and J genes are TRBV7-8 and TRBJ2-3; 9 nucleotides match TRBD2. Germline CDR1 and CDR2: SGHVS and FQNEAQ. J was trimmed by 1 base and V by 1 base; bases with no gene match: 3. This CDR3 has 16 amino acids. In DNA, the CDR3 is TGTGCCAGCAGCTTAGAGATAGCGGGGGGCACAGATACGCAGTATTTT. Translated: CASSLEIAGGTDTQYF.

This clone has a handful of counts. V and J are TRBV18 and TRBJ2-5; TRBD2 agrees at 9 bases. Germline V gene lookup returns CDR1 KGHSH and CDR2 LQKENI. The CDR3 is 14 amino acids. Trimming at V came to 3 bases and at J to 4 bases, leaving 3 bases not matched to a gene. The CDR3: CASSPGLAVETQYF. The CDR3 DNA sequence: TGTGCCAGCTCACCGGGACTAGCTGTAGAGACCCAGTACTTC. Full variable domain (rest looked up from reference TRBV18 and TRBJ2-5): NAGVMQNPRHLVRRRGQEARLRCSPMKGHSHVYWYRQLPEEGLKFMVYLQKENIIDESGMPKERFSAEFPKEGPSILRIQQVVRGDSAAYFCASSPGLAVETQYFGPGTRLLVL.

The chain couples TRBV19 to TRBJ2-3; weak D call: TRBD2 (7 bases). Trimming took 6 bases from V and 1 from J, leaving 11 bases between them. Germline V gene sequence: CDR1 LNHDA, CDR2 SQIVND (reference sequence). The CDR3 runs 14 residues. CDR3 sequence (DNA): TGTGCCAGTAGGAGGGGGGGCGGCACAGATACGCAGTATTTT. Protein: CASRRGGGTDTQYF.

The chain uses TRBV29-1 and TRBJ1-2, with 8 positions matching TRBD1. Trimming removed 7 bases from V and 4 bases from J; junction bases left unmatched: 8. Germline values: CDR1 SQVTM, CDR2 ANQGSEA. The CDR3 runs 13 residues. The DNA of the CDR3 is TGCAGCGCCGGACAGGGATCCGTCTATGGCTACACCTTC. Its translation: CSAGQGSVYGYTF.

The chain links TRBV2 to TRBJ2-1; TRBD2 might be the D (6 bases). The CDR3 is 15 residues long. Germline CDR1 is SNHLY and CDR2 is FYNNEI. V lost 5 bases to trimming and J lost 0 bases, with 11 bases between them. CDR3 loop: CASSYRGSSYNEQFF. The DNA of the CDR3 is TGTGCCAGCAGTTATCGGGGGAGCTCCTACAATGAGCAGTTCTTC.

This chain uses TRBV23-1 with TRBJ1-4; TRBD1 agrees at 7 bases. TRBV23-1 is designated an ORF whose function remains uncertain. The CDR3 covers 15 residues. The V segment lost 11 bases and the J segment 8 bases; nucleotides outside the gene matches: 17. The CDR3 loop reads CAQRGPTGRWEKLFF. The CDR3 bases are TGCGCCCAAAGGGGTCCGACAGGGAGGTGGGAAAAACTGTTTTTT.

The chain is built from TRBV9 and TRBJ2-1; D gene ambiguous. CDR1 and CDR2 (germline): SGDLS, YYNGEE. V lost 3 bases and J lost 1, with 11 bases in between. The CDR3 has 15 amino acids. CDR3 region: CASSASGSSYNEQFF. The DNA of the CDR3 is TGTGCCAGCAGCGCCTCCGGGTCTTCCTACAATGAGCAGTTCTTC.

The rearrangement joins TRBV6-5 to TRBJ1-2, with D perhaps TRBD1 (5 bases). CDR1 and CDR2 from the germline V gene are MNHEY and SVGAGI. The V end lost 2 bases, the J end lost 4 bases, and 8 bases lay between the germline ends. There are 13 residues in the CDR3. CDR3 sequence (DNA): TGTGCCAGCAGTTACGCAGGGTCCTATGGCTACACCTTC. This translates into CASSYAGSYGYTF.

The genes are TRBV5-1 and TRBJ1-5; D possibly corresponds to TRBD1 (5 bases). Trimming removed 3 bases from V and 6 bases from J, with 10 bases in between. The CDR3 runs to 13 residues. CDR1 and CDR2 (germline): SGHRS, YFSETQ. In DNA, the CDR3 is TGCGCCAGCAGCTACGGGGGGAGTCAGCCCCAGCATTTT. It codes for CASSYGGSQPQHF.

This clone has just a few counts. The chain joins TRBV30 to TRBJ2-7; 7 bases are a match to TRBD2. The germline gives CDR1 GTSNPN, CDR2 SVGIG (reference sequence). This CDR3 is 15 amino acids long. Trimming removed 5 bases from V and 4 bases from J; junction bases left unmatched: 14. The CDR3 protein is CAWARTGGGPYEQYF. The CDR3 DNA reads TGTGCCTGGGCGCGGACGGGGGGAGGTCCTTACGAGCAGTACTTC.